Here is one TCR beta chain with its context. This specimen belongs to a study of naive and memory T cell subsets. Trimming took off 4 bases at V and 5 bases at J, with 11 bases between the two ends. CDR1 DFQATT and CDR2 SNEGSKA come from the germline V gene (reference sequence). The CDR3 covers 12 residues. RNA was extracted from 2 to 2.5 ml of whole blood of healthy adults. Blood and skin TCR RNA was reverse transcribed with alpha and beta constant primers. TCRdb reprocessed the 5' RACE reads via MiXCR and lists one record per CDR3 protein. Among approximately 27,000 distinct CDR3 sequences listed, under 30% were seen once.

V usage is TRBV20-1 and J usage is TRBJ1-1, with D tentatively TRBD1 (6 bases). The sequence derives from a female donor in good health. The DNA of the CDR3 is TGCAGTGCTAACAGGGAAAATACTGAAGCTTTCTTT. The encoded protein is CSANRENTEAFF.